Listed here are 27 T cell receptor beta chains from one sample, sequenced in a study of identical twins. One entry per CDR3 protein, called by TCRdb with MiXCR from the 5' RACE reads. The table includes 200,000 to 250,000 distinct CDR3 sequences, 7.5% detected once. A further study also used this sample, focusing on yellow fever vaccine responses in identical twins.

The sequenced material came from memory (CD45RO+) T cells sorted from blood. These TCRs come from a woman aged 18-30 years in good health.

This clonotype was recorded many times. This chain links TRBV12-3 or TRBV12-4 with TRBJ2-7, with D hard to call. The V end was cut by 3 bases, the J end by 4 bases, with 7 bases between. The CDR3 is made up of 12 amino acids. The CDR3 reads CASSLKMYEQYF. The CDR3 DNA reads TGTGCCAGCAGTTTGAAGATGTACGAGCAGTACTTC.

In this sample, this clonotype turned up many times. This chain uses TRBV7-9 with TRBJ1-1; D unclear. V gave up 1 base and J gave up 3 bases, with 9 bases separating them. Germline assignment: CDR1 SEHNR and CDR2 FQNEAQ (reference sequence). The CDR3 runs 14 residues. The CDR3 loop is CASSLGGMHTEAFF. For the CDR3, the DNA is TGTGCCAGCAGCTTAGGGGGTATGCACACTGAAGCTTTCTTT.

This clonotype appeared a few times. The chain recombines TRBV29-1 with TRBJ2-7; no definite D call. With 4 bases removed from V and 6 bases from J, the gap between germline ends came to 13 bases. Per the germline V gene, CDR1 is SQVTM and CDR2 is ANQGSEA. The CDR3 extends over 12 amino acids. The CDR3 reads CSVVLPSLEQYF. In nucleotides, the CDR3 is TGCAGCGTTGTCTTACCTTCTCTCGAGCAGTACTTC.

This clonotype was counted many times. CDR3 sequence reads: CASSLEGYTQYF. The CDR3 region has the DNA TGTGCCAGCAGCTTAGAGGGATATACGCAGTATTTT. This chain connects TRBV7-3 to TRBJ2-3; TRBD2 is a possible D gene (5 bases). Between the trimmed V and J ends, which lost 2 bases and 7 bases, there was a span of 7 bases. Germline CDR1 and CDR2: SGHTA and FQGTGA. The CDR3 is made up of 12 amino acids.

The sample holds a few counts of this clonotype. The chain recombines TRBV2 with TRBJ2-5, with 7 bases fitting TRBD2. Germline V gene lookup returns CDR1 SNHLY and CDR2 FYNNEI. This CDR3 comprises 15 residues. V lost 9 bases to trimming and J lost 4 bases; unmatched junction nucleotides: 14. Here the CDR3 reads CARTSGGGGRETQYF. Here the CDR3 DNA reads TGTGCCAGAACCTCCGGCGGGGGAGGGCGAGAGACCCAGTACTTC.

This clonotype has at least ten counts. The V gene is TRBV10-2, the J gene TRBJ1-1, with 8 bases that match TRBD1. The junction had 8 bases not matched to a gene; V was cut back by 7 bases and J by 4 bases. Germline CDR1 reads WSHSY; CDR2 reads SAAADI. The CDR3 covers 14 residues. CDR3 in amino acids: CASNTGGASTEAFF. In DNA, the CDR3 is TGCGCCAGCAATACAGGGGGAGCATCCACTGAAGCTTTCTTT.

This chain connects TRBV5-5 to TRBJ2-1; D is ambiguous. Trimming left V 8 bases short and J 2 bases short, with 14 bases between. This CDR3 is built from 14 residues. Germline V gene data show CDR1 as SGHKS and CDR2 as YYEKEE (reference sequence). CDR3 amino acids: CARTPGLPYNEQFF. CDR3 sequence (DNA): TGTGCCAGGACCCCCGGGCTTCCCTACAATGAGCAGTTCTTC.

The chain combines TRBV12-3 or TRBV12-4 with TRBJ2-7, with 9 bases that match TRBD1. This CDR3 comprises 15 residues. J gave up 0 bases and V 6 bases, and 6 bases lay outside the gene matches. In DNA, the CDR3 is TGTGCCAGCAGAGTGGGACAGGGACGCTCCTACGAGCAGTACTTC. As protein: CASRVGQGRSYEQYF.

In its sample, this clonotype was seen many times. The V gene is TRBV6-1, the J gene TRBJ2-7; D is perhaps TRBD1 (6 bases). Germline V gives CDR1 MNHNS, CDR2 SASEGT. The V and J ends lost 6 bases and 5 bases respectively, with 20 bases between them. The CDR3 runs 15 residues. The DNA for the CDR3 is TGTGCCAGCAGAACCGGGACATATTCTTCCGACGAGCAGTACTTC. Its protein product is CASRTGTYSSDEQYF.

This clonotype was counted a few times. This chain joins TRBV7-9 and TRBJ2-5; 7 bases align to TRBD1. This CDR3 is 16 amino acids long. The J segment lost 4 bases and the V segment lost 4 bases, leaving 12 bases of the junction unmatched. CDR1 is SEHNR, CDR2 FQNEAQ, per germline (reference sequence). CDR3 nucleotides: TGTGCCAGCAGCTATGCAGCGGTCACAGGGGCAGAGACCCAGTACTTC. Its translation is CASSYAAVTGAETQYF.

This rearrangement joins TRBV5-1 to TRBJ2-5; 7 bases are shared with TRBD1. The trim removed 0 bases at V and 3 bases at J, leaving 8 bases unmatched. Per germline, CDR1 SGHRS and CDR2 YFSETQ. CDR3 length: 16 residues. The CDR3 region is CASSLEGGYGEETQYF. CDR3 bases: TGCGCCAGCAGCTTGGAAGGGGGCTACGGAGAAGAGACCCAGTACTTC.

This chain links TRBV6-2 or TRBV6-3 with TRBJ2-5; 10 bases match TRBD2. From germline, CDR1 is MNHEY and CDR2 SVGEGT. With 2 bases clipped from V and 2 bases from J, the junction kept 5 bases outside the gene matches. This CDR3 spans 16 amino acids. CDR3 in amino acids: CASSYGLAGVQETQYF. The DNA for the CDR3 is TGTGCCAGCAGTTACGGGCTAGCGGGAGTGCAAGAGACCCAGTACTTC.

The V gene is TRBV7-2, the J gene TRBJ2-7; the D gene could be TRBD1 or TRBD2 (6 bases each). The V gene lost 1 base and the J gene lost 6 bases, with 13 bases spanning the gap. The germline V gene has CDR1 SGHTA and CDR2 FQGNSA. There are 14 residues in the CDR3. Written as DNA, the CDR3 is TGTGCCAGCAGCTTAGTGTCAGGGGAGGCCGAGCAGTACTTC. Translated: CASSLVSGEAEQYF.

This clonotype was seen more than once but under ten times. Likely a read error: the CDR3 ends without its conserved phenylalanine or tryptophan. V gene TRBV6-1 combines with J gene TRBJ2-7; D perhaps matches TRBD2 (7 bases). Trimming took 6 bases from V and 2 from J, leaving 20 bases between them. The CDR3 extends over 16 amino acids. Germline CDR1 MNHNS, CDR2 SASEGT. CDR3 coding DNA: TGTGCCAGCAGGGGGATGTCGGGGGGCGAACCCTACGAGCAGTACCTC. Residues: CASRGMSGGEPYEQYL.

This clonotype has a count of ten or more. The chain recombines TRBV9 with TRBJ1-2; D not resolved. The CDR3 is 15 residues long. V lost 0 bases to trimming and J lost 4 bases, with 13 bases between them. CDR1 and CDR2 (germline): SGDLS, YYNGEE. Written as DNA, the CDR3 is TGTGCCAGCAGCGTAGATCGGGGTTGGGGCTATGGCTACACCTTC. Protein product: CASSVDRGWGYGYTF. Supplemented by reference TRBV9 and TRBJ1-2, the full variable domain reads DSGVTQTPKHLITATGQRVTLRCSPRSGDLSVYWYQQSLDQGLQFLIQYYNGEERAKGNILERFSAQQFPDLHSELNLSSLELGDSALYFCASSVDRGWGYGYTFGSGTRLTVV.

V usage is TRBV12-3 or TRBV12-4 and J usage is TRBJ1-1; D may be TRBD1 (6 bases). V was shortened by 0 bases and J by 3 bases, with 17 bases between the two germline ends. The CDR3 is 17 residues long. In DNA, the CDR3 is TGTGCCAGCAGTTTAGCGCATGGGGGGCGAGCTTACACTGAAGCTTTCTTT. It codes for CASSLAHGGRAYTEAFF.

This clonotype was counted at least ten times. The chain has TRBV6-1 and TRBJ1-6; 9 bases are a match to TRBD1. V lost 6 bases and J lost 5; bases outside the gene matches: 2. The germline gives CDR1 MNHNS, CDR2 SASEGT. This CDR3 spans 14 amino acids. CDR3 residues: CASSRTGDNSPLHF. The CDR3 nucleotides are TGTGCCAGCAGCCGGACAGGGGATAATTCACCCCTCCACTTT.

This clonotype was counted a few times. The chain employs TRBV6-5 and TRBJ1-4, with D hard to call. Trimming stripped 2 bases from V and 2 bases from J, with 15 bases between. This CDR3 has 17 residues. CDR1 and CDR2 from the germline V gene are MNHEY and SVGAGI. CDR3 sequence (DNA): TGTGCCAGCAGTTACGCGGAAGTGAGCGGGACTAATGAAAAACTGTTTTTT. It translates to CASSYAEVSGTNEKLFF.

At least ten counts were recorded for this clonotype. V gene TRBV2 combines with J gene TRBJ2-1, with no clear D. The CDR3 has 14 residues. The V end lost 7 bases, the J end lost 0 bases, and 10 bases lay between the germline ends. Germline V gene sequence: CDR1 SNHLY, CDR2 FYNNEI. This CDR3 reads CASTTRSSYNEQFF. The CDR3 nucleotides read TGTGCCAGCACGACCAGAAGCTCCTACAATGAGCAGTTCTTC.

This clonotype has at least ten counts. The V call is TRBV5-1, the J call TRBJ1-2; a possible D gene is TRBD1 (6 bases). The CDR3 extends over 14 amino acids. V lost 2 bases to trimming and J lost 8 bases, with 16 bases between them. Germline lookup yields CDR1 SGHRS and CDR2 YFSETQ. CDR3 region: CASSFEQGILGYTF. DNA for the CDR3: TGCGCCAGCAGCTTCGAGCAGGGGATCTTGGGCTACACCTTC. Full variable domain (rest looked up from reference TRBV5-1 and TRBJ1-2): KAGVTQTPRYLIKTRGQQVTLSCSPISGHRSVSWYQQTPGQGLQFLFEYFSETQRNKGNFPGRFSGRQFSNSRSEMNVSTLELGDSALYLCASSFEQGILGYTFGSGTRLTVV.

In this sample, this clonotype turned up a few times. The chain combines TRBV5-6 with TRBJ2-1; 9 bases match TRBD1. Losses at the gene ends were 1 base for V and 1 base for J; bases not matched to a gene: 9. CDR3 length: 18 amino acids. Per germline, CDR1 SGHDT and CDR2 YYEEEE. DNA for the CDR3: TGTGCCAGCAGCTTGACAGGGGGCCGACCTGGATCCTACAATGAGCAGTTCTTC. Its translation is CASSLTGGRPGSYNEQFF. Full variable domain (missing parts from reference TRBV5-6 and TRBJ2-1): DAGVTQSPTHLIKTRGQQVTLRCSPKSGHDTVSWYQQALGQGPQFIFQYYEEEERQRGNFPDRFSGHQFPNYSSELNVNALLLGDSALYLCASSLTGGRPGSYNEQFFGPGTRLTVL.

This clonotype has at least ten counts. The chain has TRBV7-2 and TRBJ1-6, with D perhaps TRBD1 (5 bases). CDR3 length: 15 amino acids. CDR1 and CDR2 (germline): SGHTA, FQGNSA. The germline V and J ends were trimmed by 4 bases and 7 bases, with 14 bases remaining between them. CDR3 in amino acids: CASSSKSGANSPLHF. The CDR3 nucleotides are TGTGCCAGCAGCTCTAAATCCGGGGCCAATTCACCCCTCCACTTT.

Points on this clonotype: Germline is not matched at one junction end, which may reflect a read error. The chain combines TRBV7-9 with TRBJ1-4; no firm D call. This CDR3 has 12 amino acids. Germline V lookup: CDR1 SEHNR, CDR2 FQNEAQ (reference sequence). This CDR3 reads CARSYEFLGLFF. CDR3 nucleotide sequence: TGTGCCAGGAGCTATGAGTTCTTGGGACTGTTTTTT.

The genes are TRBV2 and TRBJ2-7; 9 bases fit TRBD1. CDR3 size: 13 residues. Germline V gene lookup returns CDR1 SNHLY and CDR2 FYNNEI. Losses at the gene ends were 6 bases for V and 3 bases for J; bases not matched to a gene: 3. CDR3 region: CASRGTGFYEQYF. The DNA for the CDR3 is TGTGCCAGCAGGGGGACAGGGTTCTACGAGCAGTACTTC.

The rearrangement uses TRBV28 and TRBJ1-2; 10 bases match TRBD1. Germline V gene sequence: CDR1 MDHEN, CDR2 SYDVKM. Unmatched junction bases numbered 3, after V lost 3 bases and J lost 2 bases. There are 15 residues in the CDR3. CDR3 in amino acids: CASSFDRGRNYGYTF. The CDR3 DNA reads TGTGCCAGCAGTTTCGACAGGGGGCGGAACTATGGCTACACCTTC.

This clonotype was seen only a few times. V usage is TRBV7-6 and J usage is TRBJ2-1; D not resolved. Germline V gene data show CDR1 as SGHVS and CDR2 as FNYEAQ. V was shortened by 5 bases and J by 7 bases, with 12 bases between the two germline ends. The CDR3 is 13 amino acids. CDR3 sequence: CASSPNRVNEQFF. The CDR3, as DNA: TGTGCCAGCAGCCCCAACCGGGTGAATGAGCAGTTCTTC.

This clonotype was counted at least ten times. This chain joins TRBV15 and TRBJ2-1, with 7 bases fitting TRBD1. Germline CDR1 is LNHNV and CDR2 is YYDKDF (reference sequence). The ends lost 0 bases at V and 7 bases at J; junction bases unmatched: 9. The CDR3 spans 16 residues. The CDR3 region is CATSRESGARGNEQFF. DNA for the CDR3: TGTGCCACCAGCAGAGAGTCTGGGGCCAGGGGGAATGAGCAGTTCTTC.